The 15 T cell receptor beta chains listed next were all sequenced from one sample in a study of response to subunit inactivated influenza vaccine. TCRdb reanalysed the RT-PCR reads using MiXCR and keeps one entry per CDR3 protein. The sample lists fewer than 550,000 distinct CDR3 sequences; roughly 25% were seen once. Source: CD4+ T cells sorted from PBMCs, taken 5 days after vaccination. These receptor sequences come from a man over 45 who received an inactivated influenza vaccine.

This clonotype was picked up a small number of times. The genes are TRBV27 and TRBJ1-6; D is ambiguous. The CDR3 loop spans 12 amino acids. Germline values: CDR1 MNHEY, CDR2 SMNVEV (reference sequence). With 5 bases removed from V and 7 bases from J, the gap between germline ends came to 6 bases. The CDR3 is CASSQRNSPLHF. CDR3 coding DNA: TGTGCCAGCAGTCAACGGAATTCACCCCTCCACTTT.

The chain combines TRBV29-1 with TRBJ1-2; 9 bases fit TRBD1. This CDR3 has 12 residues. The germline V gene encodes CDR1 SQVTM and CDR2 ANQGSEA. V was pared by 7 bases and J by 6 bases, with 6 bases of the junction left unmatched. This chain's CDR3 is CSAKQGAHGYTF. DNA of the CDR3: TGCAGCGCAAAACAGGGGGCACATGGCTACACCTTC.

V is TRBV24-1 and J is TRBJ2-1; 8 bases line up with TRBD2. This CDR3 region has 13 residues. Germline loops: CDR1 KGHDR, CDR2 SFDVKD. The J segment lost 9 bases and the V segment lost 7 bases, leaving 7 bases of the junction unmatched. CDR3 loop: CATSGGGRREQFF. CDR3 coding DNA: TGTGCCACCAGCGGCGGCGGGAGGCGTGAGCAGTTCTTC.

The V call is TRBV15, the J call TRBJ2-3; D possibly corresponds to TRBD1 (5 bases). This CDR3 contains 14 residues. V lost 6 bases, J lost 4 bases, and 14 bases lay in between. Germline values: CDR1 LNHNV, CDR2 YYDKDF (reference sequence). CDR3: CATRKSREADTQYF. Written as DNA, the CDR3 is TGTGCCACCAGAAAGAGCAGGGAAGCAGATACGCAGTATTTT.

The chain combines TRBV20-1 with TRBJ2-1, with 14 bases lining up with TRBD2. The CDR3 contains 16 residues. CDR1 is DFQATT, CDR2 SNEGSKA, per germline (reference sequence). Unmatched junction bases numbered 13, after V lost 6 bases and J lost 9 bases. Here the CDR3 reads CSAPKWTSGRSREQFF. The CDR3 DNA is TGCAGTGCCCCCAAATGGACTAGCGGGAGGTCACGTGAGCAGTTCTTC.

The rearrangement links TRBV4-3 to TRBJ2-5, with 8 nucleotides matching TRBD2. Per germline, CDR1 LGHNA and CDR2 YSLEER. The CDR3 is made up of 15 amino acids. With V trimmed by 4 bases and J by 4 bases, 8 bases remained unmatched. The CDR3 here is CASSRGVAGRETQYF. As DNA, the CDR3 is TGCGCCAGCAGCCGGGGAGTAGCGGGAAGAGAGACCCAGTACTTC.

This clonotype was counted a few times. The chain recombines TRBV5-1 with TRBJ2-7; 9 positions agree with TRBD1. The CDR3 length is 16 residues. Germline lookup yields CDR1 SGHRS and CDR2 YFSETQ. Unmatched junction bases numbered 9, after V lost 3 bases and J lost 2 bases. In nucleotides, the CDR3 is TGCGCCAGCAGCTGGGGGACAGGGAGCGGAACCTACGAGCAGTACTTC. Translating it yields CASSWGTGSGTYEQYF.

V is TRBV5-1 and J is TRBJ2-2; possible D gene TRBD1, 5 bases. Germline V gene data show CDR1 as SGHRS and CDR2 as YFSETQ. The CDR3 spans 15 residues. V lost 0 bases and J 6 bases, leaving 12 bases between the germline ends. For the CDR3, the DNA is TGCGCCAGCAGCTTGGAGACAGCGTCTTCCGGGGAGCTGTTTTTT. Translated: CASSLETASSGELFF.

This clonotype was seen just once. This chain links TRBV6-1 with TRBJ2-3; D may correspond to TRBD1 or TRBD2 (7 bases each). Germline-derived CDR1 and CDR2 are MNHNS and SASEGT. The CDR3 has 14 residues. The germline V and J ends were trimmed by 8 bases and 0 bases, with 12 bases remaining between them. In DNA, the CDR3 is TGTGCCAGCGGGGGGGGACAGAGCACAGATACGCAGTATTTT. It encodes CASGGGQSTDTQYF.

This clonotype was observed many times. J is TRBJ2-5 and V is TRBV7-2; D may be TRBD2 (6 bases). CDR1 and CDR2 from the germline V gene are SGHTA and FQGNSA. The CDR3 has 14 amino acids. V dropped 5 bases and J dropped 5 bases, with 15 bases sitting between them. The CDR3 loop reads CASSPGLPGETQYF. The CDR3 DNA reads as TGTGCCAGCAGCCCAGGACTACCCGGGGAGACCCAGTACTTC. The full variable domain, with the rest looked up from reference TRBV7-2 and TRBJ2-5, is GAGVSQSPSNKVTEKGKDVELRCDPISGHTALYWYRQSLGQGLEFLIYFQGNSAPDKSGLPSDRFSAERTGGSVSTLTIQRTQQEDSAVYLCASSPGLPGETQYFGPGTRLLVL.

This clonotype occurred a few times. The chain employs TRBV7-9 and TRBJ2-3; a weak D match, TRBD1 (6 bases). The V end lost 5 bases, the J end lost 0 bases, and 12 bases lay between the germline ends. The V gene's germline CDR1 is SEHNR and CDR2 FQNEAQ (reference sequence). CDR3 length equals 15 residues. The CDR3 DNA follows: TGTGCCAGCAGCCCGCTGGGACAAAGCACAGATACGCAGTATTTT. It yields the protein CASSPLGQSTDTQYF.

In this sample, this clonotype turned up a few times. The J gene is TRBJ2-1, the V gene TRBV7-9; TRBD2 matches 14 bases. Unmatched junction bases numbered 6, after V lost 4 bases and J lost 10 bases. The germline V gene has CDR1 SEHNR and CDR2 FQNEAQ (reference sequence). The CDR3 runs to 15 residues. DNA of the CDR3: TGTGCCAGCAGCTATCCACGACTAGCGGGAGGGGAGCAGTTCTTC. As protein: CASSYPRLAGGEQFF.

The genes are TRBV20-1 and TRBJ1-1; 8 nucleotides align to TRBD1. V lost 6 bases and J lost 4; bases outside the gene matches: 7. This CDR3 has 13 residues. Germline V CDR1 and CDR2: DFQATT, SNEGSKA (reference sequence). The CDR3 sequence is CSAKQGVSTEAFF. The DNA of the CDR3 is TGCAGTGCGAAACAGGGGGTGAGCACTGAAGCTTTCTTT.

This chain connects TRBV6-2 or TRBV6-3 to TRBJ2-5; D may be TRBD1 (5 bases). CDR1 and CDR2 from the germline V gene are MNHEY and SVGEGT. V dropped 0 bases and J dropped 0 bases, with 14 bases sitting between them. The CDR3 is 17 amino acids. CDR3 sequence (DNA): TGTGCCAGCAGTTACTCGATTACAGGAGTGTACCAAGAGACCCAGTACTTC. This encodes CASSYSITGVYQETQYF.

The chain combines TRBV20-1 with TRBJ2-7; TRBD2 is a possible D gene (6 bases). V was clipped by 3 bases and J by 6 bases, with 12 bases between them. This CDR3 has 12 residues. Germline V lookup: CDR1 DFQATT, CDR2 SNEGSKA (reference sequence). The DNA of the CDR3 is TGCAGTGCTAGTACTAGCAGAAGCGAGCAGTACTTC. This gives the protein CSASTSRSEQYF.